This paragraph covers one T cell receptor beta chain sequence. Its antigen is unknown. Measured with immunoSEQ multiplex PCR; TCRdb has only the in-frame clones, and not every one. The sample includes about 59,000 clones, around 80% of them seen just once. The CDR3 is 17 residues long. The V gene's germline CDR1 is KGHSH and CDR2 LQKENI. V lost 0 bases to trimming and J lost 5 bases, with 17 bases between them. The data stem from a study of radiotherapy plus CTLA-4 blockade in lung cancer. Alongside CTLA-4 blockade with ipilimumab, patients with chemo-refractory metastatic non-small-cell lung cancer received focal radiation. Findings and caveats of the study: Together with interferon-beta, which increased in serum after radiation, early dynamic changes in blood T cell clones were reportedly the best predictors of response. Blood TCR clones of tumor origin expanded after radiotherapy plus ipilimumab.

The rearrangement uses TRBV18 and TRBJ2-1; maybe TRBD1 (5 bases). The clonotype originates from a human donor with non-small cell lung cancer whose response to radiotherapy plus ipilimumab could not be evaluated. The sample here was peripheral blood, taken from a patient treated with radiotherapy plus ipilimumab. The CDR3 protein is CASSPPSRALFNNEQFF. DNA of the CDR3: TGTGCCAGCTCACCACCCAGCAGGGCTCTATTTAACAATGAGCAGTTCTTC.